Listed below are T cell receptor beta chains from one sample, sequenced in a study of blood T cell repertoires in COVID-19. Only in-frame clones appear in the TCRdb table, and some are missing; sequencing was by immunoSEQ multiplex PCR. The profile covers 130,000 to 150,000 clones, with roughly 76% appearing a single time and roughly 8% taken by the ten largest. Sequenced material: peripheral blood. The receptors come from a human donor with acute or convalescent COVID-19. The donor label of this sample is uncertain. The CDR3 runs from the conserved cysteine through the conserved F or W. Each record gives: J gene, V gene, D gene, clone size, CDR3 protein, CDR3 DNA. The D gene is left open where the match is weak. Part of the rows lack a size; the others show once, few, many or a class for expanded clones.

J gene: TRBJ2-3
V gene: TRBV9
D gene: TRBD2
clone size: NA
CDR3 protein: CASSVDWAGGHTDTQYF
CDR3 DNA: TGTGCCAGCAGCGTAGATTGGGCGGGGGGGCACACAGATACGCAGTATTTT

J gene: TRBJ1-1
V gene: TRBV7-3
D gene: NA
clone size: few
CDR3 protein: CASSLSAGVNTEAFF
CDR3 DNA: TGTGCCAGCAGCTTATCGGCAGGGGTGAACACTGAAGCTTTCTTT

J gene: TRBJ1-5
V gene: TRBV29-1
D gene: TRBD1
clone size: NA
CDR3 protein: CSAATGDQPQHF
CDR3 DNA: TGCAGCGCTGCGACAGGGGACCAGCCCCAGCATTTT

J gene: TRBJ1-2
V gene: TRBV6-6
D gene: NA
clone size: NA
CDR3 protein: CASSPRQTANYGYTF
CDR3 DNA: TGTGCCAGCAGCCCGAGACAGACGGCTAACTATGGCTACACCTTC

J gene: TRBJ1-5
V gene: TRBV6-1
D gene: NA
clone size: NA
CDR3 protein: CASSENWERQANQPQHF
CDR3 DNA: TGTGCCAGCAGTGAAAATTGGGAGCGACAGGCAAATCAGCCCCAGCATTTT

J gene: TRBJ1-3
V gene: TRBV15
D gene: NA
clone size: NA
CDR3 protein: CATSRDIRRTFSGNTIYF
CDR3 DNA: TGTGCCACCAGCAGAGATATACGACGGACATTCTCTGGAAACACCATATATTTT

J gene: TRBJ1-5
V gene: TRBV4-2
D gene: TRBD1
clone size: NA
CDR3 protein: CASSHSRQGGQPQHF
CDR3 DNA: TGTGCCAGCAGCCACTCACGACAGGGTGGACAGCCCCAGCATTTT

J gene: TRBJ1-2
V gene: TRBV6-6
D gene: TRBD1
clone size: once
CDR3 protein: CASSISTGVHGYTF
CDR3 DNA: TGTGCCAGCAGTATATCCACAGGGGTTCACGGCTACACCTTC

J gene: TRBJ2-3
V gene: TRBV7-3
D gene: NA
clone size: NA
CDR3 protein: CASSLKGAPFTDTQYF
CDR3 DNA: TGTGCCAGCAGCTTGAAAGGGGCGCCCTTCACAGATACGCAGTATTTT

J gene: TRBJ2-1
V gene: TRBV4-1
D gene: NA
clone size: once
CDR3 protein: CASSPFPGTYNEQFF
CDR3 DNA: TGCGCCAGCAGCCCCTTTCCGGGAACCTACAATGAGCAGTTCTTC

J gene: TRBJ2-2
V gene: TRBV19
D gene: NA
clone size: few
CDR3 protein: CASSISEGGELFF
CDR3 DNA: TGTGCCAGTAGTATAAGTGAGGGCGGGGAGCTGTTTTTT

J gene: TRBJ1-1
V gene: TRBV5-1
D gene: NA
clone size: NA
CDR3 protein: CASSLGEGGAFF
CDR3 DNA: TGCGCCAGCAGCTTGGGCGAGGGCGGAGCTTTCTTT

J gene: TRBJ2-2
V gene: TRBV6-5
D gene: NA
clone size: NA
CDR3 protein: CATMGERITGELFF
CDR3 DNA: TGTGCCACCATGGGAGAACGGATCACCGGGGAGCTGTTTTTT

J gene: TRBJ2-3
V gene: TRBV7-8
D gene: TRBD2
clone size: few
CDR3 protein: CASSLGRGSGGALGTDTQYF
CDR3 DNA: TGTGCCAGCAGCTTAGGGAGGGGTAGCGGGGGGGCCTTAGGCACAGATACGCAGTATTTT

J gene: TRBJ1-3
V gene: TRBV11-2
D gene: TRBD1
clone size: NA
CDR3 protein: CASSPTGGPSGNTIYF
CDR3 DNA: TGTGCCAGCAGCCCGACAGGGGGCCCCTCTGGAAACACCATATATTTT

J gene: TRBJ1-3
V gene: TRBV5-1
D gene: NA
clone size: few
CDR3 protein: CASSLAGGGRRNTIYF
CDR3 DNA: TGCGCCAGCAGCTTGGCCGGGGGAGGGCGGCGAAACACCATATATTTT

J gene: TRBJ1-4
V gene: TRBV23-1
D gene: NA
clone size: NA
CDR3 protein: CASSHLRTVATNEKLFF
CDR3 DNA: TGCGCCAGCAGTCACCTCCGGACAGTTGCAACTAATGAAAAACTGTTTTTT

J gene: TRBJ1-3
V gene: TRBV13
D gene: NA
clone size: NA
CDR3 protein: CASSLRRELNSGNTIYF
CDR3 DNA: TGTGCCAGCAGCCTGCGGAGGGAGTTAAACTCTGGAAACACCATATATTTT

J gene: TRBJ1-4
V gene: TRBV27
D gene: NA
clone size: NA
CDR3 protein: CASSNRVGNEKLFF
CDR3 DNA: TGTGCCAGCAGTAACAGGGTGGGGAATGAAAAACTGTTTTTT

J gene: TRBJ1-6
V gene: TRBV12-5
D gene: TRBD1
clone size: NA
CDR3 protein: CASGTGTGSSPLHF
CDR3 DNA: TGTGCTAGTGGAACCGGGACAGGGAGTTCACCCCTCCACTTT

J gene: TRBJ1-1
V gene: TRBV10-3
D gene: TRBD1
clone size: NA
CDR3 protein: CAISERQGHTEAFF
CDR3 DNA: TGTGCCATCAGTGAGAGACAGGGGCATACTGAAGCTTTCTTT

J gene: TRBJ2-1
V gene: TRBV7-2
D gene: TRBD2
clone size: once
CDR3 protein: CASSSSPGGDNEQFF
CDR3 DNA: TGTGCCAGCAGCTCATCTCCCGGGGGGGACAATGAGCAGTTCTTC

J gene: TRBJ1-2
V gene: TRBV5-1
D gene: NA
clone size: NA
CDR3 protein: CASSGRGRDGYTF
CDR3 DNA: TGCGCCAGCAGCGGGCGGGGGAGAGATGGCTACACCTTC

J gene: TRBJ1-4
V gene: TRBV5-1
D gene: NA
clone size: NA
CDR3 protein: CASSFGGFNEKLFF
CDR3 DNA: TGCGCCAGCAGCTTCGGGGGGTTTAATGAAAAACTGTTTTTT

J gene: TRBJ2-1
V gene: TRBV9
D gene: NA
clone size: many
CDR3 protein: CASSGGLGDEQFF
CDR3 DNA: TGTGCCAGCAGCGGGGGACTCGGCGATGAGCAGTTCTTC